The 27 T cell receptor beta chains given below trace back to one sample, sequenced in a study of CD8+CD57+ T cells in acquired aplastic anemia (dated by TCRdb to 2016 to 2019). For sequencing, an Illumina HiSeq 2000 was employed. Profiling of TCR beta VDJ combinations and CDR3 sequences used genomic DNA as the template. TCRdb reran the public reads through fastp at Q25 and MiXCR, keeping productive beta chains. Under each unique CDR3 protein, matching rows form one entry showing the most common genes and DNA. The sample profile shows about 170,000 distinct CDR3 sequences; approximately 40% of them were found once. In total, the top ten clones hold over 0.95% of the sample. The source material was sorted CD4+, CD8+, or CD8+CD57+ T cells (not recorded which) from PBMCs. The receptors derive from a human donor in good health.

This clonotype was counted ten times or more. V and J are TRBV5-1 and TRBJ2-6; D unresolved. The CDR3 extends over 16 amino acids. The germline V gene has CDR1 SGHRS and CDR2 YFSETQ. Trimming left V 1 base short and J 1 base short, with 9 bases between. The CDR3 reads CASSLSLGSGANVLTF. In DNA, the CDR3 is TGCGCCAGCAGCTTGTCATTAGGGTCTGGGGCCAACGTCCTGACTTTC.

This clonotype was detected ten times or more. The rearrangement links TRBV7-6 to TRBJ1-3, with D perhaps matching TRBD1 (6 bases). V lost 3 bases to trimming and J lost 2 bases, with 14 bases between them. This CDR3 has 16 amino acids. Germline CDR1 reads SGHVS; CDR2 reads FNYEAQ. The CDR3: CASSFSGGSPGNTIYF. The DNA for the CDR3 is TGTGCCAGCAGCTTTTCGGGGGGCTCACCTGGAAACACCATATATTTT. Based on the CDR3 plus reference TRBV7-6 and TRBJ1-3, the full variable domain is GAGVSQSPRYKVTKRGQDVALRCDPISGHVSLYWYRQALGQGPEFLTYFNYEAQQDKSGLPNDRFSAERPEGSISTLTIQRTEQRDSAMYRCASSFSGGSPGNTIYFGEGSWLTVV.

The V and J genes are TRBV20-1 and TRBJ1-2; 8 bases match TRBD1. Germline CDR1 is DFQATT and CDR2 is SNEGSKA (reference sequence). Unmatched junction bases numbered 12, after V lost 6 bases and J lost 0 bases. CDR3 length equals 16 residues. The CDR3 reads CSASSKGQGANYGYTF. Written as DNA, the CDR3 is TGCAGTGCCAGCTCAAAAGGACAGGGAGCTAACTATGGCTACACCTTC.

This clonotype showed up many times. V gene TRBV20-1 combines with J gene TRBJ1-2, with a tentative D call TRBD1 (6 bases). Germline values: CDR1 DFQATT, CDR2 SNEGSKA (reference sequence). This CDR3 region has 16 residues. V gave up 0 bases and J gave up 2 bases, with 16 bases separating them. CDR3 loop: CSARDPGQTTNYGYTF. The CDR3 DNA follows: TGCAGTGCTAGAGATCCGGGACAAACGACCAACTATGGCTACACCTTC.

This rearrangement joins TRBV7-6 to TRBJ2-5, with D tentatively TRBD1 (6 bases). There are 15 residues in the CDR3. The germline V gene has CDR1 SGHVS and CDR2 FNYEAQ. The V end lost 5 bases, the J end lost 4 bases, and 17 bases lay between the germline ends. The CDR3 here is CASSQTYRVGETQYF. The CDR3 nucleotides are TGTGCCAGCAGCCAAACGTACAGGGTAGGAGAGACCCAGTACTTC.

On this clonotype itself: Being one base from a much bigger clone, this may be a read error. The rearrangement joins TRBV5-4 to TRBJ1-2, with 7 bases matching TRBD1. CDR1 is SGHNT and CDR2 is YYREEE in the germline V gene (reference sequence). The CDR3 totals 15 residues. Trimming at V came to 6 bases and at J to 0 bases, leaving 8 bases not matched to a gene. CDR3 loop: CASNPTGIANYGYTF. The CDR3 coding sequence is TGTGCCAGCAACCCGACAGGGATAGCTAACTATGGCTACACCTTC.

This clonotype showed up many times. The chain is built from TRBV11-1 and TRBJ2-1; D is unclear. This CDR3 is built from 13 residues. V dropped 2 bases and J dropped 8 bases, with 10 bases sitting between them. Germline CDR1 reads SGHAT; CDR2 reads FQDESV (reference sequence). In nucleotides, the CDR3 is TGTGCCAGCAGCTTACCCGTCCTCGATGAGCAGTTCTTC. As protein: CASSLPVLDEQFF.

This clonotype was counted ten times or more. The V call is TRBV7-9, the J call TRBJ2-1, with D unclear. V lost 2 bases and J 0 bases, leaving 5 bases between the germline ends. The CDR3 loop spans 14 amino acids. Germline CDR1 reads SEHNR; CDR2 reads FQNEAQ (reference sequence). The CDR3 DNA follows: TGTGCCAGCAGCTTATCCGGCTCCTACAATGAGCAGTTCTTC. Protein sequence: CASSLSGSYNEQFF.

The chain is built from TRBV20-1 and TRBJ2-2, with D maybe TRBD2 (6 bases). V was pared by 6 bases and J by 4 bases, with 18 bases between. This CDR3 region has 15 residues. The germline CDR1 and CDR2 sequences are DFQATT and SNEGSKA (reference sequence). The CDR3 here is CSATRRRGGTGELFF. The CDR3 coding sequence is TGCAGTGCGACAAGGCGTAGGGGAGGCACCGGGGAGCTGTTTTTT.

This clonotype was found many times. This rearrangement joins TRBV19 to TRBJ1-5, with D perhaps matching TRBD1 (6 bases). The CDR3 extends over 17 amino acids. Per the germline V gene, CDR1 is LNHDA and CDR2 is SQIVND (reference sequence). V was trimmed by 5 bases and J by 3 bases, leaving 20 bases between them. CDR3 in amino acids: CASSPSHWGQTNQPQHF. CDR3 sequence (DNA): TGTGCCAGTAGTCCCTCCCACTGGGGGCAGACCAATCAGCCCCAGCATTTT. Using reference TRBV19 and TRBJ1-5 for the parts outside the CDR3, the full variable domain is DGGITQSPKYLFRKEGQNVTLSCEQNLNHDAMYWYRQDPGQGLRLIYYSQIVNDFQKGDIAEGYSVSREKKESFPLTVTSAQKNPTAFYLCASSPSHWGQTNQPQHFGDGTRLSIL.

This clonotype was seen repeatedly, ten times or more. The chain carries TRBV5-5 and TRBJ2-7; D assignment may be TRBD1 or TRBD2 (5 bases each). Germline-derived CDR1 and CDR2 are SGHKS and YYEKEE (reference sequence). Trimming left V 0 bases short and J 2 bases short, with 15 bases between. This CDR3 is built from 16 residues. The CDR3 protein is CASSLGGSVGAYEQYF. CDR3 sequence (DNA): TGTGCCAGCAGCTTGGGGGGGAGCGTGGGGGCCTACGAGCAGTACTTC.

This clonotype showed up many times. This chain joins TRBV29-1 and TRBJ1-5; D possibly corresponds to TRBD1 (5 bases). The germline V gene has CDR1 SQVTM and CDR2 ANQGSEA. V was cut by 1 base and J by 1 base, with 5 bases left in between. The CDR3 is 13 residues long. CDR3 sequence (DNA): TGCAGCGTTGAAGGGGACAGCAATCAGCCCCAGCATTTT. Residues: CSVEGDSNQPQHF.

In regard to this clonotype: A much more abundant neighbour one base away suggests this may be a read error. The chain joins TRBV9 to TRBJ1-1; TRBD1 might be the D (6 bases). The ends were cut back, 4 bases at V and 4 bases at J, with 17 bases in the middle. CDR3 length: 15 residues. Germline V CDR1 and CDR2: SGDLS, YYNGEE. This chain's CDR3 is CASSPQRGRGTEAFF. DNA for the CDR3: TGTGCCAGCAGCCCCCAAAGGGGGAGGGGCACTGAAGCTTTCTTT.

The CDR3 loop reads CASIQAGGYTF. As DNA, the CDR3 is TGTGCCAGTATTCAAGCTGGAGGCTACACCTTC. V usage is TRBV19 and J usage is TRBJ1-2; D uncertain. This CDR3 has 11 amino acids. Germline CDR1 and CDR2: LNHDA and SQIVND (reference sequence). Deletions cut 7 bases from V and 8 bases from J, with 11 bases between. The full variable domain, completed using reference TRBV19 and TRBJ1-2, is DGGITQSPKYLFRKEGQNVTLSCEQNLNHDAMYWYRQDPGQGLRLIYYSQIVNDFQKGDIAEGYSVSREKKESFPLTVTSAQKNPTAFYLCASIQAGGYTFGSGTRLTVV.

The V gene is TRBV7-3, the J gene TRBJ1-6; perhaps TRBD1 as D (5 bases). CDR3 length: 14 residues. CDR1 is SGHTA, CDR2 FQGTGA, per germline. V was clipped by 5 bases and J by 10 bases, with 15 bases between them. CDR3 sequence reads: CASSPGTTHSPLHF. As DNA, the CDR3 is TGTGCCAGCAGCCCTGGGACCACCCACTCACCCCTCCACTTT.

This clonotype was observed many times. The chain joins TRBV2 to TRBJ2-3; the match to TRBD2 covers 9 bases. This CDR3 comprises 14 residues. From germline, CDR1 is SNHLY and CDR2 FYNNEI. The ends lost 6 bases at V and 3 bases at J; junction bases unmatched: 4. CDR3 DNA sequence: TGTGCCAGCAGCCCGACTAGCGGAACAGATACGCAGTATTTT. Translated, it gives CASSPTSGTDTQYF.

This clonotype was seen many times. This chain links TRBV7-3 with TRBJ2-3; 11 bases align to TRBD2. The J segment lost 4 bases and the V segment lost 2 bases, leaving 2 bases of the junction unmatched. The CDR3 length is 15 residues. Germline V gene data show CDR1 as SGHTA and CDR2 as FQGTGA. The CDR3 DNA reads TGTGCCAGCAGCTTACCGACTAGCGGGGCAGATACGCAGTATTTT. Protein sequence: CASSLPTSGADTQYF.

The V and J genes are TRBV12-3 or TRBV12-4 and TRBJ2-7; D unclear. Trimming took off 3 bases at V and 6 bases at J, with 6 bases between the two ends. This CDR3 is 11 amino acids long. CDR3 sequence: CASSFLGEQYF. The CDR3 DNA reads TGTGCCAGCAGTTTTCTGGGCGAGCAGTACTTC.

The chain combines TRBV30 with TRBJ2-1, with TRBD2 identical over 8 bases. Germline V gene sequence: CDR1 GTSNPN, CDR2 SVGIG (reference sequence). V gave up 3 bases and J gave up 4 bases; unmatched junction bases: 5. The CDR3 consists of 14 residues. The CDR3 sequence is CAWSGGGKYNEQFF. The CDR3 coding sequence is TGTGCCTGGAGCGGGGGGGGGAAATACAATGAGCAGTTCTTC.

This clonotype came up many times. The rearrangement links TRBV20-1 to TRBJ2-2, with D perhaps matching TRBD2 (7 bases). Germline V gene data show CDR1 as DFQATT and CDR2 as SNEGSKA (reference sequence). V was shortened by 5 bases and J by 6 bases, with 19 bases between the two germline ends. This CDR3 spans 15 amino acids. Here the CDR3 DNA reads TGCAGTGCTCTCCCGCGGGGGCCAATACCCGGGGAGCTGTTTTTT. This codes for CSALPRGPIPGELFF.

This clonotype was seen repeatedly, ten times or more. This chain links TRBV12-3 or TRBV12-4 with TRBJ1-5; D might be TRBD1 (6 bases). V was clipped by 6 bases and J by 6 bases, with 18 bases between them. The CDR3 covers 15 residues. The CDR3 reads CASRSDRTGRQPQHF. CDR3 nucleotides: TGTGCCAGCAGGTCCGATCGAACAGGGCGTCAGCCCCAGCATTTT.

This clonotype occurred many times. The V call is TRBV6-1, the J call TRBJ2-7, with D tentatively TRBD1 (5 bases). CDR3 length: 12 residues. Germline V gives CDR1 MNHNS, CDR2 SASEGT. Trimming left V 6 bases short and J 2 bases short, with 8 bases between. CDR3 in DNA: TGTGCCAGCAGGCAGGGTGCCTACGAGCAGTACTTC. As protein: CASRQGAYEQYF.

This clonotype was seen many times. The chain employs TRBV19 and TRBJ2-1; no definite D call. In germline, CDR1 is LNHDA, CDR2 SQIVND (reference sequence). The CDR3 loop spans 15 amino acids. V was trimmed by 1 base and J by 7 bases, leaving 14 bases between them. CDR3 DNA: TGTGCCAGTAGTATAGGACAAGGGCTGTGGAATGAGCAGTTCTTC. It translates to CASSIGQGLWNEQFF.

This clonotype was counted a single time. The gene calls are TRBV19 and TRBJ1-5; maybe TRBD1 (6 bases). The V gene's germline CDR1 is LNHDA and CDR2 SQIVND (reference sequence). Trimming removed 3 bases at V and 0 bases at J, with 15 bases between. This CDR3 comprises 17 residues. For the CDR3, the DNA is TGTGCCAGTAGTATGTCCCGACAGGACTATAGCAATCAGCCCCAGCATTTT. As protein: CASSMSRQDYSNQPQHF.

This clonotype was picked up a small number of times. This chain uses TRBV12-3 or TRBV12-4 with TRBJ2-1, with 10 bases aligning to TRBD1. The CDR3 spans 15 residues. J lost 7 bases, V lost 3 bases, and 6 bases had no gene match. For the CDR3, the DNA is TGTGCCAGCAGTTTTTGGGACAGGGGATCAAATGAGCAGTTCTTC. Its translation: CASSFWDRGSNEQFF.

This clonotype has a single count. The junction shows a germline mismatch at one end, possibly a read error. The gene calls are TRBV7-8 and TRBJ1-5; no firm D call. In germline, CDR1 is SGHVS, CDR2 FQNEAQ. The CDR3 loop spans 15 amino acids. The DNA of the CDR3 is TGTGCCAGCAGCTTAGCCAGCGGTTTAGAGCTACCCCATCATTTT. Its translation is CASSLASGLELPHHF.

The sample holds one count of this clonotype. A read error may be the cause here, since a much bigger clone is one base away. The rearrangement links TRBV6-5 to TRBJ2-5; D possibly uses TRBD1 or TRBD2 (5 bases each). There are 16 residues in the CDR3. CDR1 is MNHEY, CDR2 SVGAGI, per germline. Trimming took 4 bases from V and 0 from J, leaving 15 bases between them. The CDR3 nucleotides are TGTGCCAGCAGTTCAGTAAAACGGGGCAACCAAGAGACCCAGTACTTC. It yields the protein CASSSVKRGNQETQYF.